Listed here is a single T cell receptor (beta chain). The target antigen is unknown. The data were taken from a study of T cell responses to AZD1222 COVID-19 vaccine. Study results and caveats: Repertoires in all cases were sampled only once the peak T cell response had passed. With two AZD1222 doses given, Spike-specific TCR breadth and depth both rose. There were mostly white British donors and more females than males, and clonal diversity was possibly underestimated.

This table comes from immunoSEQ multiplex PCR, and its TCRdb copy is limited to in-frame clones, with some not included. The data contain some 63,000 clones, approximately 82% of them singletons. CDR3 length: 13 residues. V lost 8 bases and J 0 bases, leaving 10 bases between the germline ends. The receptor comes from an adult in good health. The sample was peripheral blood, taken on day 0 of AZD1222 vaccination. The chain carries TRBV12-3 or TRBV12-4 and TRBJ1-1; perhaps TRBD1 as D (5 bases). The CDR3 region is CASAGQVNTEAFF. DNA of the CDR3: TGTGCCAGCGCGGGGCAGGTGAACACTGAAGCTTTCTTT.